This TCR beta chain was observed in a study of T-cell reconstitution after alpha-beta-depleted transplantation in children. This clonotype showed up just a few times. The CDR3 totals 19 residues. V was pared by 4 bases and J by 5 bases, with 14 bases of the junction left unmatched. Germline V gene data show CDR1 as LGHNA and CDR2 as YSLEER. The library targeted TCRbeta and was prepared with unique molecular identifiers. One entry per CDR3 protein, called by TCRdb with MiXCR from the PCR reads. The table includes roughly 500,000 distinct CDR3 sequences, 32% detected once. This receptor was identified in a human donor who donated a stem cell graft to a child with aplastic anemia. This material consisted of PBMCs from the stem cell graft donor, taken from the stem cell graft. The chain joins TRBV4-3 to TRBJ2-7; TRBD2 agrees at 16 bases. As DNA, the CDR3 is TGCGCCAGCAGCCTTCCGGGACTAGCGGGAGGGCTACGGTTTAACGAGCAGTACTTC. It is translated as CASSLPGLAGGLRFNEQYF.